This T cell receptor beta chain was sequenced during a study of technical replicates of blood from several donors. The CDR3 has 15 amino acids. Trimming removed 5 bases from V and 8 bases from J; junction bases left unmatched: 14. Germline values: CDR1 MNHEY, CDR2 SVGAGI. Measured with immunoSEQ multiplex PCR; TCRdb has only the in-frame clones, and not every one. The table records some 80,000 clones, 95% to 98% of them present only once. This TCR came from a human donor in good health. The sequenced material came from T cells isolated from PBMCs. The chain couples TRBV6-5 to TRBJ1-1; 7 bases are shared with TRBD1. The CDR3 coding sequence is TGTGCCAGCAGTAAATGGGACAGCTCCCTCTCGGAAGCTTTCTTT. This translates into CASSKWDSSLSEAFF.